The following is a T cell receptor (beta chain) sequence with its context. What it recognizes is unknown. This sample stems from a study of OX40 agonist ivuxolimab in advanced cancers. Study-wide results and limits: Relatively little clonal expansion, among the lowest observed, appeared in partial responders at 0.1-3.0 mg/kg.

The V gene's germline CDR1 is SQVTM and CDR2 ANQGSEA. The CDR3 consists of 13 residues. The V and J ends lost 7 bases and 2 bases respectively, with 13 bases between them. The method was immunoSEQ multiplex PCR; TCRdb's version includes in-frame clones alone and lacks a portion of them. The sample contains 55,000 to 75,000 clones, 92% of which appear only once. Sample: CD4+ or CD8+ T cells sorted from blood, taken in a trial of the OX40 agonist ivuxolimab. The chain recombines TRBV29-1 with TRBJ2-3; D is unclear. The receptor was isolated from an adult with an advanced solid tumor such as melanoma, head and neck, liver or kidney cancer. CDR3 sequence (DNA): TGCAGCGCTGACGCCTCTACCACAGATACGCAGTATTTT. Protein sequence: CSADASTTDTQYF.